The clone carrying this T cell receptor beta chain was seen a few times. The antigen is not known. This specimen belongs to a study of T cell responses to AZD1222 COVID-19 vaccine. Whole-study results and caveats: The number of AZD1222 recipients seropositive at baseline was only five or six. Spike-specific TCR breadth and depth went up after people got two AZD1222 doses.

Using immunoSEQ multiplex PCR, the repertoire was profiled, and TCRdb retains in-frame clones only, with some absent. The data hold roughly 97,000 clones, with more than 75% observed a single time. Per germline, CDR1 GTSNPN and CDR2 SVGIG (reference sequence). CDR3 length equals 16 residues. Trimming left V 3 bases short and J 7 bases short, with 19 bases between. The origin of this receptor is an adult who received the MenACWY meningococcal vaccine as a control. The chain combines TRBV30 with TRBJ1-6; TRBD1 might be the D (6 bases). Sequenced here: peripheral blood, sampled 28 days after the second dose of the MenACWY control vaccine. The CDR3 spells CAWRSWAGTSNSPLHF. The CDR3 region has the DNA TGTGCCTGGAGGTCATGGGCCGGGACATCAAATTCACCCCTCCACTTT.